The rows below give T cell receptor beta chains drawn from one sample of a study of breast tumors, draining lymph nodes, adjacent tissues. TCRdb used MiXCR to reprocess the multiplex PCR reads, holding one entry per CDR3 protein. Of about 230,000 distinct CDR3 sequences in the sample, 32% were seen once. Sequencing was performed on axillary lymph node tissue. All receptors come from a female donor with breast cancer. Some clones in this sample may be carry-over from other donors' samples. Each CDR3 is given with its conserved first and last residue. A D gene is named only where the DNA matches it firmly. Size is stated for part of the rows, as once, few or many counts, or as a class when the clone is expanded.

clone size,J gene,D gene,V gene,CDR3 DNA,CDR3 protein
many,TRBJ2-7,-,TRBV27,TGTGCCAGCAGCGCGGGACATGTACTACGCGAGCAGTACTTC,CASSAGHVLREQYF
many,TRBJ2-1,TRBD2,TRBV7-2,TGTGCCAGCAGCATGGGACTAGCGGGAGGGACTGAGCAGTTCTTC,CASSMGLAGGTEQFF
many,TRBJ2-3,TRBD1,TRBV7-9,TGTGCCAGCAGCCTCCTCTCGACAGGGCCCAGCACAGATACGCAGTATTTT,CASSLLSTGPSTDTQYF
many,TRBJ2-2,TRBD2,TRBV20-1,TGCAGTGCTAGCCAATTATGGACTAGCGGGCTGCGCACCGGGGAGCTGTTTTTT,CSASQLWTSGLRTGELFF
many,TRBJ2-7,TRBD2,TRBV19,TGTGCCAGTACTGGACTAGCGGGAGGGCGACAGTACTTC,CASTGLAGGRQYF
-,TRBJ2-5,TRBD1,TRBV6-4,TGTGCCAGCAGTGACTCGACAGGGGGGGCCAGGGAGACCCAGTACTTC,CASSDSTGGARETQYF
-,TRBJ1-3,-,TRBV24-1,TGTGCCACCAAAGGCTCCAACTCTGGAAACACCATATATTTT,CATKGSNSGNTIYF
many,TRBJ2-7,TRBD1,TRBV7-9,TGTGCCAGCAGCTTGGACAGGGGAGGCGAGCAGTACTTC,CASSLDRGGEQYF
few,TRBJ2-1,TRBD2,TRBV27,TGTGCCAGCAGTCCCCAGGTAATGGGAGGGCCCGGGCAGTTCTTC,CASSPQVMGGPGQFF
many,TRBJ1-6,-,TRBV18,TGTGCCAGCTCACCACAGGAGTATAATTCACCCCTCCACTTT,CASSPQEYNSPLHF
few,TRBJ2-7,TRBD1,TRBV27,TGTGCCAGCAGTCCCCGACAGGGTGGGCCCTACGAGCAGTACTTC,CASSPRQGGPYEQYF
-,TRBJ2-1,-,TRBV5-1,TGCGCCAGCAGCTGGGGGGAAGGACGGTACTGGCCAAATGATCAGTTCTTC,CASSWGEGRYWPNDQFF
once,TRBJ2-7,TRBD2,TRBV20-1,TGCAGTGCCAGGGAGGGACTAGGCCAGCAGTACTTC,CSAREGLGQQYF
-,TRBJ2-5,-,TRBV6-5,TGTGCCAGCACTCCAGGGAGTGGACAGACCCAGTACTTC,CASTPGSGQTQYF
many,TRBJ2-1,TRBD2,TRBV3-1,TGTGCCAGCAGCCTTCTAGCGGGGAACAATGAGCAGTTCTTC,CASSLLAGNNEQFF
many,TRBJ1-5,TRBD1,TRBV12-3/TRBV12-4,TGTGCCAGCAGCCCAGGGGGCGCGGGCAGCAATCAGCCCCAGCATTTT,CASSPGGAGSNQPQHF
many,TRBJ2-1,TRBD2,TRBV9,TGTGCCAGCAGCGTAGCCTTTGGGCCCGGGACTAGCGGACCCAATGAGCAGTTCTTC,CASSVAFGPGTSGPNEQFF
-,TRBJ1-2,-,TRBV19,TGTGCCAGTAGTATGGGCCTAACTAGCGGGAGAGGCTACACCTTC,CASSMGLTSGRGYTF
many,TRBJ1-3,-,TRBV9,TGTGCCAGCAGCGTAGCCAACTCTGGAAACACCATATATTTT,CASSVANSGNTIYF
once,TRBJ1-6,-,TRBV15,TGCTCCTATAATTCACCCCTCCACTTT,CSYNSPLHF
once,TRBJ1-2,-,TRBV5-1,TGCGCCAGCAGAAGACTAGCGGGAAGGGCCTATGGCTACACCTTC,CASRRLAGRAYGYTF
many,TRBJ2-7,-,TRBV30,TGTGCCTGGAGTGGTTCCGTTGAGAGGGTATCCTACGAGCAGTACTTC,CAWSGSVERVSYEQYF
many,TRBJ2-1,-,TRBV14,TGTGCCAGCAGCCACAGGGGCTCCTACAATGAGCAGTTCTTC,CASSHRGSYNEQFF
-,TRBJ1-3,-,TRBV2,TGTGCCAGCAGTGAGCCCAGGGCTGGAAACACCATATATTTT,CASSEPRAGNTIYF
-,TRBJ2-1,TRBD2,TRBV25-1,TGTGCCAGCAGTGCCCCGGAGACTAGCGGGAGGTCCTACAATGAGCAGTTCTTC,CASSAPETSGRSYNEQFF
-,TRBJ1-2,TRBD1,TRBV27,TGTGCCAGCAGTTTAACAGGGGGGGGGAGCTATGGCTACACCTTC,CASSLTGGGSYGYTF
many,TRBJ1-4,-,TRBV28,TGTGCCAGCAGCCCCTTTGGGAGGCCCCCAACTAATGAAAAACTGTTTTTT,CASSPFGRPPTNEKLFF
few,TRBJ2-5,-,TRBV12-3/TRBV12-4,TGTGCTAGCTTGCCCAGGGGCGGTGGGAGGAAGACCCAGTACTTC,CASLPRGGGRKTQYF
-,TRBJ1-2,TRBD1,TRBV12-3/TRBV12-4,TGTGCCAGCACCGAGACAGGGTTGGGAGGCTACACCTTC,CASTETGLGGYTF
-,TRBJ2-7,TRBD2,TRBV28,TGTGCCAGCAGTTTACTAGCGGGCCTCGGGTACGAGCAGTACTTC,CASSLLAGLGYEQYF
many,TRBJ2-3,TRBD2,TRBV15,TGTGCCACCAGCAGAGCCCAGCGGGAGCCGAGTGGTACGCAGTATTTT,CATSRAQREPSGTQYF
-,TRBJ2-5,TRBD2,TRBV15,TGTGCCACCAGCAGATCCGGGACTAGCGGGACCCAGTACTTC,CATSRSGTSGTQYF
-,TRBJ2-1,-,TRBV29-1,TGCAGCGTCGAATGGCCAGGGGCCCCCGACAATGAGCAGTTCTTC,CSVEWPGAPDNEQFF
few,TRBJ1-1,TRBD1,TRBV7-8,TGTGCCAGCAGCCTAGACTACAGGGGCCGGGCTGAAGCTTTCTTT,CASSLDYRGRAEAFF
many,TRBJ2-7,TRBD2,TRBV7-8,TGTGCCAGCAGCTTAGTGCGATCGAAGGGACTAGAAGGCTACGAGCAGTACTTC,CASSLVRSKGLEGYEQYF
medium-sized,TRBJ1-6,TRBD1,TRBV12-3/TRBV12-4,TGTGCCAGCAGTTTGGAAACAGGGGCCTCCCTCCACTTT,CASSLETGASLHF
many,TRBJ2-5,-,TRBV19,TGTGCCAGTAGTATAAACGGAGGGCAAGAGACCCAGTACTTC,CASSINGGQETQYF
many,TRBJ1-4,-,TRBV27,TGTGCCAGCAGTCTGAGGGGTTTGGAAAAACTGTTTTTT,CASSLRGLEKLFF
few,TRBJ1-1,-,TRBV12-3/TRBV12-4,TGTGCCAGCAGTGGAAGGGTGCTGAACACTGAAGCTTTCTTT,CASSGRVLNTEAFF
many,TRBJ2-3,-,TRBV7-3,TGTGCCAGCAGCTCGGTGGGTACGCAGTATTTT,CASSSVGTQYF
many,TRBJ2-7,TRBD1,TRBV7-9,TGTGCCAGCAGCTTTATAGCCGGGACAGGGGTTTACGAGCAGTACTTC,CASSFIAGTGVYEQYF
few,TRBJ2-7,-,TRBV28,TGTGCCAGCAGTTTACGCGCCCGAAGATCCTACGAGCAGTACTTC,CASSLRARRSYEQYF
once,TRBJ1-6,-,TRBV5-1,TGCGCCAGCAGCTTGGGGACTAGCGGGAGCTCACCCCTCCACTTT,CASSLGTSGSSPLHF
many,TRBJ1-2,TRBD1,TRBV30,TGTGCCTGGAGTCACACGGGACAGGTGACCTATGGCTACACCTTC,CAWSHTGQVTYGYTF
many,TRBJ2-2,-,TRBV7-8,TGTGCCAGCAGCTCATCGGGGATCGCCGGGGAGCTGTTTTTT,CASSSSGIAGELFF